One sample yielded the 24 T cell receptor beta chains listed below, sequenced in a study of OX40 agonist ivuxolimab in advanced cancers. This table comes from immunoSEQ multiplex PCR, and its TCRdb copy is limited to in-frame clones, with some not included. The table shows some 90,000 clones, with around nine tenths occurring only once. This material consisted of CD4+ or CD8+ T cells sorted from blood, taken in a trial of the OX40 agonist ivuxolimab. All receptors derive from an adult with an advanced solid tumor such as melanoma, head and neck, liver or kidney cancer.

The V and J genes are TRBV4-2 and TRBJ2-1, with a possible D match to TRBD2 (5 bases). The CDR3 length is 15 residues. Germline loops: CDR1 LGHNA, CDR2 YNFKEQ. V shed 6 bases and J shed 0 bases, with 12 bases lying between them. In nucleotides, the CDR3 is TGTGCCAGCAGGTTAGCGTCAAGCTCCTACAATGAGCAGTTCTTC. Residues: CASRLASSSYNEQFF.

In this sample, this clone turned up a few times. In DNA form, the CDR3 reads TGTGCCAGCTCACCCACGGGACAGGGTAGCAATCAGCCCCAGCATTTT. It encodes CASSPTGQGSNQPQHF. The J gene is TRBJ1-5, the V gene TRBV18, with 9 positions matching TRBD1. V lost 3 bases and J lost 0; bases outside the gene matches: 3. The V gene's germline CDR1 is KGHSH and CDR2 LQKENI. This CDR3 has 16 residues.

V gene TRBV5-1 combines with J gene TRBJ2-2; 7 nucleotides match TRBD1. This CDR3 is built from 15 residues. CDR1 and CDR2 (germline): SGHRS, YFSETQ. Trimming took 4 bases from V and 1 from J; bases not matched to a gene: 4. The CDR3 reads CASSTGQVNTGELFF. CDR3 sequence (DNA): TGCGCCAGCAGCACAGGACAGGTGAACACCGGGGAGCTGTTTTTT.

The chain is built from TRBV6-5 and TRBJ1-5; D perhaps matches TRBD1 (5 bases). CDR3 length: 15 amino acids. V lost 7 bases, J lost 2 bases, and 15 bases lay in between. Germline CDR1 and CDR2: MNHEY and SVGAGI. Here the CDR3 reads CASKRGARGNQPQHF. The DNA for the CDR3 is TGTGCCAGCAAGAGAGGGGCCAGGGGCAATCAGCCCCAGCATTTT.

The CDR3 sequence is CASGQAMNTEAFF. The DNA for the CDR3 is TGTGCCAGCGGACAGGCGATGAACACTGAAGCTTTCTTT. This sequence joins TRBV18 and TRBJ1-1; 7 nucleotides agree with TRBD1. The CDR3 has 13 residues. The junction had 3 bases not matched to a gene; V was cut back by 8 bases and J by 0 bases. Germline V lookup: CDR1 KGHSH, CDR2 LQKENI.

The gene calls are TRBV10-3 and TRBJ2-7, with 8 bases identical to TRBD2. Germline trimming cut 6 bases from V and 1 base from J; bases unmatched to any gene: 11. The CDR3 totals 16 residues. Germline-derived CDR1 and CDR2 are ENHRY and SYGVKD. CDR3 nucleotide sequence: TGTGCCATCAGGACTAGCGTGGGAGGGCCTTCCTACGAGCAGTACTTC. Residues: CAIRTSVGGPSYEQYF.

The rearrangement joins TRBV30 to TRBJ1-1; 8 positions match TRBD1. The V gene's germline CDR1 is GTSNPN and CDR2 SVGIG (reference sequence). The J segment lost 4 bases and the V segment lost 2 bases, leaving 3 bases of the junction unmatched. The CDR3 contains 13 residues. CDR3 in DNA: TGTGCCTGGAGTTCCCAGGGGGCCACTGAAGCTTTCTTT. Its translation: CAWSSQGATEAFF.

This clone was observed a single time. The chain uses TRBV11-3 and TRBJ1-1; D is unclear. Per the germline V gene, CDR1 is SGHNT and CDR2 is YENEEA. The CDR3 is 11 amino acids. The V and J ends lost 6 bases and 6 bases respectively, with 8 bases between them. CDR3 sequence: CASRRAAEAFF. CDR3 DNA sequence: TGTGCCAGCAGGAGGGCGGCTGAAGCTTTCTTT. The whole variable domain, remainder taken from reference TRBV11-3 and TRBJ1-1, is EAGVVQSPRYKIIEKKQPVAFWCNPISGHNTLYWYLQNLGQGPELLIRYENEEAVDDSQLPKDRFSAERLKGVDSTLKIQPAELGDSAVYLCASRRAAEAFFGQGTRLTVV.

Written as DNA, the CDR3 is TGTGCCAGCAGCCTTCAGGGTATGGAGACCCAGTACTTC. Translated, it gives CASSLQGMETQYF. The rearrangement joins TRBV7-9 to TRBJ2-5; D is possibly TRBD1 (5 bases). The germline CDR1 and CDR2 sequences are SEHNR and FQNEAQ (reference sequence). Trimming left V 5 bases short and J 5 bases short, with 12 bases between. This CDR3 has 13 amino acids.

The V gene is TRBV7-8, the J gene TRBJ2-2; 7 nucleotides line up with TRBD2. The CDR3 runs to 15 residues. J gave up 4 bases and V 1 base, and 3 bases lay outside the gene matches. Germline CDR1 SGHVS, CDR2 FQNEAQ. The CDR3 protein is CASSLGGSGTGELFF. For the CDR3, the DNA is TGTGCCAGCAGCTTAGGCGGGAGCGGCACCGGGGAGCTGTTTTTT.

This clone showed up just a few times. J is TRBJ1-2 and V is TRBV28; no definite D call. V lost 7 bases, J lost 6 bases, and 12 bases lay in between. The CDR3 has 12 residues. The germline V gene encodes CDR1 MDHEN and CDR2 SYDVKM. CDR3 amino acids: CASTTRVDGYTF. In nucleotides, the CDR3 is TGTGCCAGCACCACAAGGGTGGATGGCTACACCTTC.

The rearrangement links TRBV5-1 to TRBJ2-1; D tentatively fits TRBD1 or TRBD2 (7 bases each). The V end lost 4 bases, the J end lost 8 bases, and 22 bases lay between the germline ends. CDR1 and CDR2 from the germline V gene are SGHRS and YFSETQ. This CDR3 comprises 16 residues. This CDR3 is CASSRTGEGSGDEQFF. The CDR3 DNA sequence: TGCGCCAGCAGCCGTACAGGGGAGGGTTCGGGCGATGAGCAGTTCTTC.

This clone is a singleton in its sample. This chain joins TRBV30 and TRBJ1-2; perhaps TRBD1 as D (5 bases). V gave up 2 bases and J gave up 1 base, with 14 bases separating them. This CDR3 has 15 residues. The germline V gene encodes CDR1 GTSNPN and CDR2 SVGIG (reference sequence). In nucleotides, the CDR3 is TGTGCCTGGAGTCGTTTAAGGGGATTTAACTATGGCTACACCTTC. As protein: CAWSRLRGFNYGYTF.

The CDR3 loop is CASSPGALLISEQYF. CDR3 DNA sequence: TGTGCCAGCAGCCCCGGCGCCCTTTTGATTTCCGAGCAGTACTTC. This chain connects TRBV11-1 to TRBJ2-7; D not certain. V was cut by 5 bases and J by 6 bases, with 20 bases left in between. The CDR3 has 15 amino acids. The germline CDR1 and CDR2 sequences are SGHAT and FQDESV (reference sequence). The whole variable domain, filled in from reference TRBV11-1 and TRBJ2-7, reads EAEVAQSPRYKITEKSQAVAFWCDPISGHATLYWYRQILGQGPELLVQFQDESVVDDSQLPKDRFSAERLKGVDSTLKIQPAELGDSAMYLCASSPGALLISEQYFGPGTRLTVT.

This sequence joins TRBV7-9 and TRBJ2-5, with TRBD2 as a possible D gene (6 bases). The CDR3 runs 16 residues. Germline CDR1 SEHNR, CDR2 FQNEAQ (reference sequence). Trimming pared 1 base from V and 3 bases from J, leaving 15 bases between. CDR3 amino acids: CASSLVFWGRKETQYF. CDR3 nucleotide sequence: TGTGCCAGCAGCTTAGTATTCTGGGGGAGGAAAGAGACCCAGTACTTC.

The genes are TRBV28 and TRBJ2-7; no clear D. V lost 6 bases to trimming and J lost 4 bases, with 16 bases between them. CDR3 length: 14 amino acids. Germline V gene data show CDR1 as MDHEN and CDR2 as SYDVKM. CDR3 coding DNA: TGTGCCAGCAGCCTCGAGGCTAGTCGTTACGAGCAGTACTTC. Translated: CASSLEASRYEQYF.

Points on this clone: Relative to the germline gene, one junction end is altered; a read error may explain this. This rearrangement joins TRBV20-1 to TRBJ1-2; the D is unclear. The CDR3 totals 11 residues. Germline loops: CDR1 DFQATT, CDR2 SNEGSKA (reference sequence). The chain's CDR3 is CGAPPPGGYTF. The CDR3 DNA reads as TGCGGTGCTCCACCTCCCGGTGGCTACACCTTC.

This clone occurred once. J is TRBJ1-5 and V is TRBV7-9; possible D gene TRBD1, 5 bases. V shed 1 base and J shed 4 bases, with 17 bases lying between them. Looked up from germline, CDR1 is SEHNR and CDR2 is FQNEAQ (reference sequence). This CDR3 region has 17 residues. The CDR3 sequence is CASSLVPVQGSNQPQHF. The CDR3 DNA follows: TGTGCCAGCAGCTTAGTGCCAGTTCAGGGTTCGAATCAGCCCCAGCATTTT. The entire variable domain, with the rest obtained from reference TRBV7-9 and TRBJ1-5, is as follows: DTGVSQNPRHKITKRGQNVTFRCDPISEHNRLYWYRQTLGQGPEFLTYFQNEAQLEKSRLLSDRFSAERPKGSFSTLEIQRTEQGDSAMYLCASSLVPVQGSNQPQHFGDGTRLSIL.

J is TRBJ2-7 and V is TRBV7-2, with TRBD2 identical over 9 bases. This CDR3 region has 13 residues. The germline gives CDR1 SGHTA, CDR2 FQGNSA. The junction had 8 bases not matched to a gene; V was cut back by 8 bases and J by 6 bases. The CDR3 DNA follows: TGTGCCAGCTCCCCTAGCGGGATATCCGAGCAGTACTTC. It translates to CASSPSGISEQYF.

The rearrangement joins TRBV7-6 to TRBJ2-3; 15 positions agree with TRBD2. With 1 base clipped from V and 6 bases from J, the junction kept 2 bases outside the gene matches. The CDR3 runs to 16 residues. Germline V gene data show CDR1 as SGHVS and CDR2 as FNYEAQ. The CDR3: CASSLGTSGRDDTQYF. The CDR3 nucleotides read TGTGCCAGCAGCTTAGGGACTAGCGGGAGGGATGATACGCAGTATTTT. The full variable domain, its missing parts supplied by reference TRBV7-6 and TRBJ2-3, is GAGVSQSPRYKVTKRGQDVALRCDPISGHVSLYWYRQALGQGPEFLTYFNYEAQQDKSGLPNDRFSAERPEGSISTLTIQRTEQRDSAMYRCASSLGTSGRDDTQYFGPGTRLTVL.

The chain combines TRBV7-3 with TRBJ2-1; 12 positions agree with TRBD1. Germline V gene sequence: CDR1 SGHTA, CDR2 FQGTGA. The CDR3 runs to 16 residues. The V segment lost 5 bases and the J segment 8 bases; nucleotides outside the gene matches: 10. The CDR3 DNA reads TGTGCCAGCAGCCCACAACCGGGACAGGGGGCGGATGAGCAGTTCTTC. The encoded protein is CASSPQPGQGADEQFF.

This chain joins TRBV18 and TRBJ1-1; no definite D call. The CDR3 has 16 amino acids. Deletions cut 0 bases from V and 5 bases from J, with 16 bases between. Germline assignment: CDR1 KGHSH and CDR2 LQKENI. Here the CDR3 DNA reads TGTGCCAGCTCACCACCGAATTACGGGGATGGGACTGAAGCTTTCTTT. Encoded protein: CASSPPNYGDGTEAFF.

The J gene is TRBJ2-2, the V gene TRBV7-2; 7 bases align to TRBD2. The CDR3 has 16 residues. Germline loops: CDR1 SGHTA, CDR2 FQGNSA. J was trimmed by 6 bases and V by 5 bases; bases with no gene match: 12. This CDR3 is CASSPRAGVLPGELFF. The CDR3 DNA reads TGTGCCAGCAGCCCTCGGGCGGGAGTTCTCCCCGGGGAGCTGTTTTTT. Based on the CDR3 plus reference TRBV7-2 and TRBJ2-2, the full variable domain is GAGVSQSPSNKVTEKGKDVELRCDPISGHTALYWYRQSLGQGLEFLIYFQGNSAPDKSGLPSDRFSAERTGGSVSTLTIQRTQQEDSAVYLCASSPRAGVLPGELFFGEGSRLTVL.

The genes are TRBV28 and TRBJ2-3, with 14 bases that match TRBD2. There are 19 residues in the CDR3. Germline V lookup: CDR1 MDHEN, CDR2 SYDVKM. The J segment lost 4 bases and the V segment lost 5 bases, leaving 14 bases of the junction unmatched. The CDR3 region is CASSPDPPGLAGGADTQYF. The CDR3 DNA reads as TGTGCCAGCAGTCCAGATCCCCCCGGACTAGCGGGAGGAGCAGATACGCAGTATTTT.